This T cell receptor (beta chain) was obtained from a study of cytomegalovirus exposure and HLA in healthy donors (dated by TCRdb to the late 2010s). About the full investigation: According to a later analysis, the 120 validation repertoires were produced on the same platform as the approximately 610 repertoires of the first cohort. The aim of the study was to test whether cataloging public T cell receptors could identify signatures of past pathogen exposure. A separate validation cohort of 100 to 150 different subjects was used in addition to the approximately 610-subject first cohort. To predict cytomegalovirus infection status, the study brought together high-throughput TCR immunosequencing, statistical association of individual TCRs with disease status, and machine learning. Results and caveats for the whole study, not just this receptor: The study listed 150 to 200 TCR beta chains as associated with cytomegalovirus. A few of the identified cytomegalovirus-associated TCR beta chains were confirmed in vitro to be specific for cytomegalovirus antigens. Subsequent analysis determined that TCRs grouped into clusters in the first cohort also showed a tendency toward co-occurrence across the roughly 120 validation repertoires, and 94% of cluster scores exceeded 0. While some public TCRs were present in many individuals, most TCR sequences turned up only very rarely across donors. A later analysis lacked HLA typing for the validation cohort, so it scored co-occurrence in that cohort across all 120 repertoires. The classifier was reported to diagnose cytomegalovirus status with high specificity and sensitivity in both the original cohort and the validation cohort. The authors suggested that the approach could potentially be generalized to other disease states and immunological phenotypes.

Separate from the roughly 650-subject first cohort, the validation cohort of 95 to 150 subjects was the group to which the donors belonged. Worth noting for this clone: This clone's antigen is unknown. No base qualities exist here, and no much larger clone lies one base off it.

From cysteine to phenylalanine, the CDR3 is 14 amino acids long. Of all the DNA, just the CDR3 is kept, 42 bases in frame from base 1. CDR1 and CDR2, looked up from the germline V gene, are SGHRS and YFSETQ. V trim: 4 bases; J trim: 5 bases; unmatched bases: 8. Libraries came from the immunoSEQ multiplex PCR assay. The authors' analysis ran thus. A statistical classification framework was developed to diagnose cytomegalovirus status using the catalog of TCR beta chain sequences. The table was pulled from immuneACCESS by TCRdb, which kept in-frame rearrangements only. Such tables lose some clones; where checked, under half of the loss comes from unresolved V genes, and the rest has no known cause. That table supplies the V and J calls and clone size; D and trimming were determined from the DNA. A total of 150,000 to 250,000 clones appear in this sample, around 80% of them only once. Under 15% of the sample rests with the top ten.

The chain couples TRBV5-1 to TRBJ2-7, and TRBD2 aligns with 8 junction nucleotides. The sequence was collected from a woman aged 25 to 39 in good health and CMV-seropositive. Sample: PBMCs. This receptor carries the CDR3 CASSRSGGSDEQYF. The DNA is TGCGCCAGCAGCCGTTCGGGGGGGAGCGACGAGCAGTACTTC.